The source of this TCR beta chain is a study of blood T cells in healthy people across ages. CDR1 ENHRY and CDR2 SYGVKD come from the germline V gene. Trimming cost V 6 bases and J 2 bases; bases outside gene matches: 4. The CDR3 runs to 14 residues. PCR was performed a second time for about 7 to 11 cycles using a sample-barcoded 5' primer and a J-beta primer mix. TCRdb itself ran the 5' RACE reads through MiXCR, one entry per CDR3 protein. The table has approximately 880,000 distinct CDR3 sequences, around 49% seen once. This sequence joins TRBV10-3 and TRBJ2-7; 10 bases align to TRBD2. The sequence derives from a man aged 30 to 45 in good health. What was sequenced was blood. CDR3 bases: TGTGCCATCAGCGGGACTAGCGCTGCCTACGAGCAGTACTTC. It specifies CAISGTSAAYEQYF.